This TCR beta chain was profiled in a study of shared clonotypes between healthy human individuals. Generated by immunoSEQ multiplex PCR, the TCRdb table keeps only in-frame clones and is missing some. The repertoire consists of 2,500,000 or so clones, with 90% to 95% occurring once and the leading ten covering roughly 0.39%. CDR1 is LNHNV and CDR2 is YYDKDF in the germline V gene (reference sequence). Deletions cut 3 bases from V and 1 base from J, with 9 bases between. The CDR3 contains 14 residues. Details on this clone: Antigen unknown.

Study conclusions and caveats: Sequencing depth was predicted to influence how clonotypes are shared among donors. The study found lower generation probabilities in non-shared clonotypes than in those shared by all four donors. Limited genetic and exposure-history diversity came from having few donors.

The donors, all of them Caucasian adults, lived in Nashville, Tennessee. The clonotype was recovered from a man aged 18 to 35 in good health. Some clones in this sample may be carry-over from other donors' samples. The chain employs TRBV15 and TRBJ2-5; D not resolved. The sequenced material came from naive CD4+ T cells from PBMCs. The subset is: CD45RA+ positively selected. Written as DNA, the CDR3 is TGTGCCACCAGCAGCTTTTACGGCCAAGAGACCCAGTACTTC. It is translated as CATSSFYGQETQYF.